The clone carrying this T cell receptor beta chain was seen a few times. Its antigen is undetermined. These data are taken from a study of blood T cells in healthy people across ages. Whole-study findings and limits: More naive CD4+ cells and higher diversity were found in long-lived than in aged donors. Roughly linearly, TCR beta diversity per million T cells fell as age increased. Without sorted subsets, naive and antigen-experienced compartments could not be conclusively compared.

With 2 bases clipped from V and 4 bases from J, the junction kept 3 bases outside the gene matches. The CDR3 consists of 14 residues. The germline V gene encodes CDR1 LGHNA and CDR2 YNFKEQ. With a J-beta primer mix and a sample-barcoded 5' primer, a second PCR ran roughly 6 to 11 cycles. Each TCR beta cDNA got a 12-nucleotide random molecular identifier. TCRdb reprocessed the 5' RACE reads with MiXCR, giving one entry per CDR3 protein. The sample holds more than 550,000 distinct CDR3 sequences, approximately 21% seen once. This receptor was identified in a man between 65 and 85 years old in good health. The chain carries TRBV4-2 and TRBJ2-7; TRBD2 agrees at 9 bases. The sample consisted of blood. CDR3 amino acids: CASSQLAGRYEQYF. CDR3 coding DNA: TGTGCCAGCAGCCAACTAGCGGGAAGGTACGAGCAGTACTTC.